One and the same sample provided the 29 T cell receptor beta chains below, sequenced in a study of OX40 agonist ivuxolimab in advanced cancers. TCRdb's copy holds only in-frame clones and misses some; the assay was immunoSEQ multiplex PCR. The table shows fewer than 60,000 clones, with 82% occurring only once. The sequenced sample was CD4+ or CD8+ T cells sorted from blood, obtained in a trial of the OX40 agonist ivuxolimab. The receptor source for this set is an adult with an advanced solid tumor such as melanoma, head and neck, liver or kidney cancer.

The chain has TRBV7-8 and TRBJ2-5; weak D call: TRBD2 (5 bases). Trimming pared 5 bases from V and 7 bases from J, leaving 26 bases between. The CDR3 loop spans 17 amino acids. Germline V gives CDR1 SGHVS, CDR2 FQNEAQ. The CDR3 reads CASSPSPQHLGGGTQYF. The CDR3 nucleotides read TGTGCCAGCAGCCCTAGCCCCCAACACCTCGGAGGAGGGACCCAGTACTTC.

J is TRBJ1-5 and V is TRBV5-8; weak D call: TRBD1 (5 bases). The V end lost 4 bases, the J end lost 5 bases, and 10 bases lay between the germline ends. The CDR3 sequence is 13 residues long. Germline V CDR1 and CDR2: SGHTS, YDEGEE. The CDR3 region is CASSPGNHQPQHF. The CDR3 DNA sequence: TGTGCCAGCAGCCCAGGGAATCATCAGCCCCAGCATTTT.

This chain connects TRBV15 to TRBJ1-4, with TRBD1 as a possible D gene (6 bases). Trimming pared 0 bases from V and 7 bases from J, leaving 18 bases between. CDR3 length equals 17 residues. Germline values: CDR1 LNHNV, CDR2 YYDKDF (reference sequence). CDR3 region: CATSRDPPTGNGEKLFF. Written as DNA, the CDR3 is TGTGCCACCAGCAGAGATCCCCCGACAGGCAATGGTGAAAAACTGTTTTTT.

The chain joins TRBV6-5 to TRBJ1-4, with a weak D call TRBD1 (5 bases). The ends were cut back, 0 bases at V and 8 bases at J, with 10 bases in the middle. The CDR3 loop spans 14 amino acids. Germline values: CDR1 MNHEY, CDR2 SVGAGI. CDR3 residues: CASSYSGHGEKLFF. As DNA, the CDR3 is TGTGCCAGCAGTTACTCGGGGCACGGCGAAAAACTGTTTTTT.

The chain has TRBV6-5 and TRBJ1-5; D is undetermined. Germline V gene data show CDR1 as MNHEY and CDR2 as SVGAGI. V lost 2 bases to trimming and J lost 5 bases, with 10 bases between them. This CDR3 is built from 14 residues. CDR3: CASSYTGRDQPQHF. As DNA, the CDR3 is TGTGCCAGCAGTTACACCGGACGCGATCAGCCCCAGCATTTT.

V is TRBV7-2 and J is TRBJ1-5, with D tentatively TRBD1 (6 bases). V was shortened by 2 bases and J by 3 bases, with 11 bases between the two germline ends. Germline-derived CDR1 and CDR2 are SGHTA and FQGNSA. The CDR3 consists of 15 residues. The CDR3 protein is CASSLNRVYNQPQHF. As DNA, the CDR3 is TGTGCCAGCAGCTTAAACAGGGTATACAATCAGCCCCAGCATTTT.

This sequence joins TRBV9 and TRBJ1-2, with 8 bases lining up with TRBD1. CDR1 is SGDLS, CDR2 YYNGEE, per germline. Trimming cost V 0 bases and J 2 bases; bases outside gene matches: 12. There are 18 residues in the CDR3. The CDR3 coding sequence is TGTGCCAGCAGCGTAGAACCAGGGGGCAATCTAGGAAACTATGGCTACACCTTC. The encoded protein is CASSVEPGGNLGNYGYTF.

This chain joins TRBV27 and TRBJ2-2, with D perhaps given as TRBD1 or TRBD2 (5 bases each). CDR3 size: 17 residues. V lost 5 bases and J 6 bases, leaving 22 bases between the germline ends. CDR1 MNHEY and CDR2 SMNVEV come from the germline V gene (reference sequence). The CDR3 nucleotides read TGTGCCAGCAGTCCCCGAGGGACCCAGAGATTCCCCGGGGAGCTGTTTTTT. Its translation is CASSPRGTQRFPGELFF.

This clone showed up just once. The chain is built from TRBV5-6 and TRBJ2-5, with 7 positions matching TRBD1. Trimming removed 3 bases from V and 5 bases from J; junction bases left unmatched: 7. Germline V lookup: CDR1 SGHDT, CDR2 YYEEEE. The CDR3 loop spans 14 amino acids. Here the CDR3 DNA reads TGTGCCAGCAGCTCCGGGACAGTGGGGGAGACCCAGTACTTC. Encoded protein: CASSSGTVGETQYF. The variable domain in full, completed from reference TRBV5-6 and TRBJ2-5, reads DAGVTQSPTHLIKTRGQQVTLRCSPKSGHDTVSWYQQALGQGPQFIFQYYEEEERQRGNFPDRFSGHQFPNYSSELNVNALLLGDSALYLCASSSGTVGETQYFGPGTRLLVL.

The chain recombines TRBV6-1 with TRBJ2-3; D assignment may be TRBD1 or TRBD2 (6 bases each). Deletions cut 11 bases from V and 2 bases from J, with 17 bases between. The CDR3 spans 14 residues. The germline CDR1 and CDR2 sequences are MNHNS and SASEGT. CDR3 in amino acids: CAGGRRVSTDTQYF. The CDR3 coding sequence is TGTGCCGGGGGGCGCCGGGTGTCCACAGATACGCAGTATTTT.

The chain combines TRBV7-3 with TRBJ2-2; TRBD1 agrees at 7 bases. Germline trimming cut 4 bases from V and 0 bases from J; bases unmatched to any gene: 2. The CDR3 sequence is 15 residues long. CDR1 and CDR2 from the germline V gene are SGHTA and FQGTGA. As DNA, the CDR3 is TGTGCCAGCAGCTCCGGGACAGCGAACACCGGGGAGCTGTTTTTT. As protein: CASSSGTANTGELFF.

CDR3 amino acids: CASSAPQAGLGSDTQYF. CDR3 DNA: TGTGCCAGCAGTGCCCCGCAGGCGGGACTCGGTTCAGATACGCAGTATTTT. The chain is built from TRBV28 and TRBJ2-3, with D perhaps TRBD2 (6 bases). Germline CDR1 and CDR2: MDHEN and SYDVKM. V lost 5 bases and J 4 bases, leaving 22 bases between the germline ends. The CDR3 has 17 residues.

V gene TRBV19 combines with J gene TRBJ2-3, with 11 bases identical to TRBD1. The ends lost 6 bases at V and 5 bases at J; junction bases unmatched: 10. The CDR3 extends over 16 amino acids. Germline V gene lookup returns CDR1 LNHDA and CDR2 SQIVND (reference sequence). The CDR3 bases are TGTGCCAGTAGCGATCCAAGGGACAGGGGGGTAGATACGCAGTATTTT. It is translated as CASSDPRDRGVDTQYF.

The chain recombines TRBV2 with TRBJ2-1, with a weak D call TRBD2 (6 bases). Germline V CDR1 and CDR2: SNHLY, FYNNEI. This CDR3 has 14 residues. Trimming removed 4 bases from V and 7 bases from J, with 14 bases in between. CDR3 nucleotides: TGTGCCAGCAGTGGTCGTGGGGGGTGGAATGAGCAGTTCTTC. Its protein product is CASSGRGGWNEQFF.

The sample holds one count of this clone. V and J are TRBV30 and TRBJ1-2; possibly TRBD1 for D (5 bases). This CDR3 has 14 residues. Germline values: CDR1 GTSNPN, CDR2 SVGIG (reference sequence). The germline V and J ends were trimmed by 3 bases and 2 bases, with 13 bases remaining between them. The CDR3, as DNA: TGTGCCTGGAGGCCCCAGGGCGGGAACTATGGCTACACCTTC. Protein product: CAWRPQGGNYGYTF.

This chain uses TRBV6-1 with TRBJ1-1; 9 bases agree with TRBD1. The V gene end was trimmed by 7 bases and the J gene end by 6 bases; junction bases not matched to a gene: 6. The CDR3 totals 13 residues. Germline V lookup: CDR1 MNHNS, CDR2 SASEGT. CDR3 sequence (DNA): TGTGCCAGCATTAGACAGGGGGTTTCTGAAGCTTTCTTT. It translates to CASIRQGVSEAFF.

This clone was counted once. V usage is TRBV6-5 and J usage is TRBJ2-7, with D perhaps matching TRBD2 (6 bases). The CDR3 has 13 amino acids. The germline gives CDR1 MNHEY, CDR2 SVGAGI. V shed 8 bases and J shed 4 bases, with 15 bases lying between them. CDR3 sequence reads: CASSPGGVYEQYF. In DNA, the CDR3 is TGTGCCAGCTCCCCAGGAGGGGTGTACGAGCAGTACTTC.

This clone was recorded only once. The V and J genes are TRBV30 and TRBJ1-2; the match to TRBD1 covers 7 bases. This CDR3 region has 14 residues. The V and J ends lost 3 bases and 2 bases, in that order; junction bases with no gene match: 6. CDR1 and CDR2 from the germline V gene are GTSNPN and SVGIG (reference sequence). In DNA, the CDR3 is TGTGCCTGGAGGTACAGGGGTGGAAACTATGGCTACACCTTC. Its protein product is CAWRYRGGNYGYTF.

A remark on this clone: Other DNA sequences in the sample encode the same CDR3. The chain combines TRBV7-9 with TRBJ1-1, with unresolved D. Trimming shortened V by 3 bases and J by 5 bases, and 13 bases separated the two germline ends. CDR1 and CDR2 from the germline V gene are SEHNR and FQNEAQ (reference sequence). The CDR3 covers 14 residues. Written as DNA, the CDR3 is TGTGCCAGCAGCTTCCAGAGAGAAACGACTGAAGCTTTCTTT. It encodes CASSFQRETTEAFF.

This chain connects TRBV6-4 to TRBJ2-5; possibly TRBD1 or TRBD2 for D (5 bases each). Germline loops: CDR1 MRHNA, CDR2 SNTAGT. V lost 7 bases, J lost 8 bases, and 17 bases lay in between. This CDR3 region has 13 residues. CDR3: CASIGPQRGTQYF. CDR3 in DNA: TGTGCCAGCATCGGCCCCCAGAGGGGAACCCAGTACTTC.

The table lists this clone with a few counts. One end of the junction varies from germline; a read error may be responsible. The chain is built from TRBV28 and TRBJ2-7, with 7 bases that match TRBD2. The CDR3 runs 13 residues. Germline V CDR1 and CDR2: MDHEN, SYDVKM. The CDR3 nucleotides are TGTGCCAGCAGTTTAGGGGCTAGCGGTCCCTTAGACTTC. This encodes CASSLGASGPLDF.

This clone was seen only once. The chain recombines TRBV2 with TRBJ2-3; TRBD2 matches at 7 bases. The trim removed 2 bases at V and 1 base at J, leaving 0 bases unmatched. This CDR3 comprises 14 residues. Germline-derived CDR1 and CDR2 are SNHLY and FYNNEI. CDR3 amino acids: CASSELAGTDTQYF. The CDR3 nucleotides read TGTGCCAGCAGTGAACTAGCGGGCACAGATACGCAGTATTTT.

The chain joins TRBV10-2 to TRBJ1-1, with TRBD1 as a possible D gene (5 bases). The germline V gene encodes CDR1 WSHSY and CDR2 SAAADI. The CDR3 runs 13 residues. Trimming took off 10 bases at V and 3 bases at J, with 15 bases between the two ends. The CDR3 loop reads CATRVGGDTEAFF. The CDR3 nucleotides are TGCGCCACCCGGGTCGGGGGGGACACTGAAGCTTTCTTT.

The chain joins TRBV5-8 to TRBJ2-1; D unclear. Germline V gives CDR1 SGHTS, CDR2 YDEGEE. The CDR3 consists of 15 residues. The V end was cut by 0 bases, the J end by 1 base, with 8 bases between. The CDR3 reads CASSLGTGSYNEQFF. The CDR3 coding sequence is TGTGCCAGCAGCTTGGGCACTGGTTCCTACAATGAGCAGTTCTTC.

This chain connects TRBV28 to TRBJ2-5, with 7 bases that match TRBD2. V lost 9 bases and J lost 5; bases outside the gene matches: 6. The CDR3 is made up of 12 amino acids. Germline V gives CDR1 MDHEN, CDR2 SYDVKM. CDR3 in amino acids: CASAGGIETQYF. The CDR3 DNA reads as TGTGCCAGTGCCGGGGGGATTGAGACCCAGTACTTC.

This clone was found once. J is TRBJ2-5 and V is TRBV28; 8 bases are a match to TRBD1. Germline V gives CDR1 MDHEN, CDR2 SYDVKM. CDR3 length: 16 residues. The V and J ends lost 6 bases and 4 bases, in that order; junction bases with no gene match: 13. DNA for the CDR3: TGTGCCAGCAGGGGACGGGACAGGAAGAGGATAGAGACCCAGTACTTC. Translating it yields CASRGRDRKRIETQYF.

The genes are TRBV2 and TRBJ2-2; D tentatively reads TRBD1 or TRBD2 (5 bases each). Germline values: CDR1 SNHLY, CDR2 FYNNEI. The CDR3 covers 15 residues. Deletions cut 4 bases from V and 4 bases from J, with 13 bases between. CDR3 in DNA: TGTGCCAGCAGTGGGAGAGGGGCCCCCACCGGGGAGCTGTTTTTT. Translating gives CASSGRGAPTGELFF.

This chain connects TRBV7-2 to TRBJ1-5; TRBD1 might be the D (5 bases). Deletions cut 3 bases from V and 7 bases from J, with 13 bases between. Germline CDR1 SGHTA, CDR2 FQGNSA. This CDR3 is 14 amino acids long. CDR3 amino acids: CASSLGPVGQPQHF. CDR3 nucleotide sequence: TGTGCCAGCAGCTTGGGACCCGTTGGGCAGCCCCAGCATTTT.

This clone occurred once. CDR3 nucleotides: TGTGCCAGCAGCCAAGAAACGGGGGTTACCTCCTACGAGCAGTACTTC. Translation: CASSQETGVTSYEQYF. The chain links TRBV14 to TRBJ2-7, with D tentatively TRBD2 (6 bases). The CDR3 loop spans 16 amino acids. Trimming stripped 0 bases from V and 0 bases from J, with 12 bases between. Per germline, CDR1 SGHDN and CDR2 FVKESK.